The next 6 T cell receptor beta chains were all read from a single sample in a study of CD8+ T cells in alopecia areata (dated by TCRdb to 2017 to 2018). The intended sense of this specimen's time point label: baseline before oral tofacitinib. The library was built by means of the immunoSEQ multiplex PCR assay. To provide template for TCR sequencing, every sample had RNA extracted and reverse transcribed into cDNA. As stored in TCRdb, this immuneACCESS dataset retains in-frame rearrangements with V and J assigned. A fraction of the clones does not appear; measured against another copy, unresolved V genes explain less than half of the discrepancy, and the remainder lacks a known reason. This sample gives under 70,000 clones in total; 95% to 97% of them show up just once. The ten largest account for around 24% of the sample. This sample comprised CD8+ T cells sorted from blood, obtained at week 0. The receptors originated from a human donor with alopecia areata.

This clone came up once. Other DNA sequences in the same sample also yield this CDR3. The chain links TRBV4-1 to TRBJ1-2; perhaps TRBD1 as D (6 bases). The V gene's germline CDR1 is MGHRA and CDR2 YSYEKL. The CDR3 consists of 15 residues. Between the trimmed V and J ends, which lost 1 base and 3 bases, there was a span of 12 bases. The CDR3 DNA is TGCGCCAGCAGCCAAGTGGGAGGGGGGGACTATGGCTACACCTTC. Amino acid sequence: CASSQVGGGDYGYTF.

The chain recombines TRBV4-1 with TRBJ2-2, with D possibly being TRBD1 or TRBD2 (5 bases each). Germline loops: CDR1 MGHRA, CDR2 YSYEKL. Trimming took off 0 bases at V and 6 bases at J, with 17 bases between the two ends. The CDR3 has 17 residues. DNA of the CDR3: TGCGCCAGCAGCCAAGATAGCCGAGAGACAGCGGCCGGGGAGCTGTTTTTT. This gives the protein CASSQDSRETAAGELFF.

The chain employs TRBV9 and TRBJ2-2, with TRBD2 matching 9 bases. This CDR3 has 18 residues. V was pared by 4 bases and J by 6 bases, with 16 bases of the junction left unmatched. Germline V lookup: CDR1 SGDLS, CDR2 YYNGEE. CDR3 DNA sequence: TGTGCCAGCAGCCCAGGGGTCCTTGGCGGGGGGGCGGCCGGGGAGCTGTTTTTT. Residues: CASSPGVLGGGAAGELFF.

As DNA, the CDR3 is TGTGCCAGCTCCCAGCGGGGGGGTACTGACAATGAGCAGTTCTTC. This translates into CASSQRGGTDNEQFF. The V call is TRBV25-1, the J call TRBJ2-1, with 10 bases matching TRBD2. With V trimmed by 8 bases and J by 5 bases, 9 bases remained unmatched. There are 15 residues in the CDR3. In germline, CDR1 is MGHDK, CDR2 SYGVNS.

This sequence joins TRBV27 and TRBJ2-7; 7 bases agree with TRBD2. The CDR3 loop spans 13 amino acids. J lost 7 bases, V lost 5 bases, and 8 bases had no gene match. In germline, CDR1 is MNHEY, CDR2 SMNVEV (reference sequence). Here the CDR3 reads CASSPGPGREQYF. The CDR3 DNA follows: TGTGCCAGCAGTCCGGGCCCCGGGAGGGAGCAGTACTTC.

This CDR3 is CASSDGRGGFREQYF. The CDR3 DNA reads TGCGCCAGCAGCGATGGTCGCGGGGGGTTTCGGGAGCAGTACTTC. V and J are TRBV5-1 and TRBJ2-7, with TRBD2 matching over 8 bases. With V trimmed by 4 bases and J by 7 bases, 13 bases remained unmatched. Germline CDR1 is SGHRS and CDR2 is YFSETQ. CDR3 length: 15 amino acids.